Below, 10 T cell receptor beta chains from the same sample are listed, as sequenced in a study of PD-1 blockade in classical Hodgkin lymphoma. As to time point: cycle 4 day 1 (C4D1), after 6 weeks of nivolumab. Each patient's relapse followed autologous stem cell transplantation, and brentuximab vedotin exposure varied. Researchers pulled CD8+ T cells out of thawed PBMCs using magnetic negative selection. The assay was immunoSEQ multiplex PCR, and TCRdb's table has in-frame clones only and misses some. The sample consists of some 18,000 clones, 88% of them appearing once. This specimen consisted of CD8+ T cells from blood, obtained before the fourth cycle of nivolumab. The receptors come from a human donor with classical Hodgkin lymphoma.

The chain recombines TRBV4-1 with TRBJ2-3; TRBD2 might be the D (5 bases). Trimming shortened V by 1 base and J by 6 bases, and 14 bases separated the two germline ends. This CDR3 contains 15 residues. Germline V gene data show CDR1 as MGHRA and CDR2 as YSYEKL. CDR3 bases: TGCGCCAGCAGCCAAGTCGGGGAACTCCCGGATACGCAGTATTTT. Translation gives CASSQVGELPDTQYF.

This rearrangement joins TRBV27 to TRBJ2-5; either TRBD1 or TRBD2 may fit D (5 bases each). Trimming removed 6 bases from V and 0 bases from J, with 17 bases in between. The CDR3 loop spans 16 amino acids. From germline, CDR1 is MNHEY and CDR2 SMNVEV (reference sequence). Here the CDR3 DNA reads TGTGCCAGCAGCGATGGGGGTTTTGGCGACCAAGAGACCCAGTACTTC. Translation gives CASSDGGFGDQETQYF.

The V and J genes are TRBV7-9 and TRBJ2-7; D gene ambiguous. V lost 1 base and J lost 0, with 10 bases in between. The CDR3 totals 15 residues. Germline CDR1 reads SEHNR; CDR2 reads FQNEAQ (reference sequence). The chain's CDR3 is CASSLGGRSSYEQYF. CDR3 nucleotide sequence: TGTGCCAGCAGCTTAGGTGGGCGGTCCTCCTACGAGCAGTACTTC.

The chain links TRBV27 to TRBJ1-1, with D possibly TRBD1 on 5 matching bases. The CDR3 extends over 11 amino acids. The V and J ends lost 8 bases and 4 bases respectively, with 8 bases between them. Germline V CDR1 and CDR2: MNHEY, SMNVEV (reference sequence). CDR3 nucleotide sequence: TGTGCCAGCTACGGGGGCACTGAAGCTTTCTTT. This gives the protein CASYGGTEAFF.

This chain uses TRBV15 with TRBJ2-7, with D unclear. V was trimmed by 5 bases and J by 0 bases, leaving 17 bases between them. Looked up from germline, CDR1 is LNHNV and CDR2 is YYDKDF (reference sequence). CDR3 length: 16 residues. CDR3 in DNA: TGTGCCACCAGCGGTTCGAGGAACAGAATCTCCTACGAGCAGTACTTC. Translation gives CATSGSRNRISYEQYF. The whole variable domain, filled in from reference TRBV15 and TRBJ2-7, reads DAMVIQNPRYQVTQFGKPVTLSCSQTLNHNVMYWYQQKSSQAPKLLFHYYDKDFNNEADTPDNFQSRRPNTSFCFLDIRSPGLGDTAMYLCATSGSRNRISYEQYFGPGTRLTVT.

The rearrangement uses TRBV7-9 and TRBJ2-1, with 7 positions matching TRBD1. Germline V gives CDR1 SEHNR, CDR2 FQNEAQ (reference sequence). The trim removed 6 bases at V and 5 bases at J, leaving 7 bases unmatched. This CDR3 region has 14 residues. CDR3 DNA sequence: TGTGCCAGCAGGAAACAGGGGCTCAACAATGAGCAGTTCTTC. It specifies CASRKQGLNNEQFF.

This sequence joins TRBV29-1 and TRBJ2-1, with 13 bases that match TRBD2. The CDR3 consists of 16 residues. Trimming cost V 3 bases and J 0 bases; bases outside gene matches: 2. Germline CDR1 reads SQVTM; CDR2 reads ANQGSEA. The CDR3 sequence is CSVDGLAGDSYNEQFF. The CDR3 DNA reads as TGCAGCGTTGACGGACTAGCGGGAGACTCCTACAATGAGCAGTTCTTC.

This CDR3 reads CASSLEGGTGIGAFF. The CDR3 coding sequence is TGTGCCAGCAGCTTGGAGGGGGGTACAGGGATAGGAGCTTTCTTT. V usage is TRBV5-8 and J usage is TRBJ1-1; TRBD1 might be the D (6 bases). The CDR3 length is 15 residues. With 0 bases removed from V and 10 bases from J, the gap between germline ends came to 19 bases. Germline V gene sequence: CDR1 SGHTS, CDR2 YDEGEE. Filled out from reference TRBV5-8 and TRBJ1-1, the complete variable domain reads EAGVTQSPTHLIKTRGQQATLRCSPISGHTSVYWYQQALGLGLQFLLWYDEGEERNRGNFPPRFSGRQFPNYSSELNVNALELEDSALYLCASSLEGGTGIGAFFGQGTRLTVV.

This clone appeared once. This chain's CDR3 is CATGTTDTQYF. CDR3 nucleotide sequence: TGTGCCACCGGGACCACAGATACGCAGTATTTT. This chain links TRBV2 with TRBJ2-3, with D tentatively TRBD1 or TRBD2 (5 bases each). The CDR3 runs to 11 residues. CDR1 SNHLY and CDR2 FYNNEI come from the germline V gene. Between the trimmed V and J ends, which lost 10 bases and 2 bases, there was a span of 7 bases.

V and J are TRBV5-1 and TRBJ2-5; D tentatively reads TRBD1 or TRBD2 (5 bases each). Germline-derived CDR1 and CDR2 are SGHRS and YFSETQ. The CDR3 sequence is 15 residues long. The V end was cut by 2 bases, the J end by 4 bases, with 15 bases between. DNA for the CDR3: TGCGCCAGCAGCTTTAGAGGGGTTGGTGGAGAGACCCAGTACTTC. Its protein is CASSFRGVGGETQYF.